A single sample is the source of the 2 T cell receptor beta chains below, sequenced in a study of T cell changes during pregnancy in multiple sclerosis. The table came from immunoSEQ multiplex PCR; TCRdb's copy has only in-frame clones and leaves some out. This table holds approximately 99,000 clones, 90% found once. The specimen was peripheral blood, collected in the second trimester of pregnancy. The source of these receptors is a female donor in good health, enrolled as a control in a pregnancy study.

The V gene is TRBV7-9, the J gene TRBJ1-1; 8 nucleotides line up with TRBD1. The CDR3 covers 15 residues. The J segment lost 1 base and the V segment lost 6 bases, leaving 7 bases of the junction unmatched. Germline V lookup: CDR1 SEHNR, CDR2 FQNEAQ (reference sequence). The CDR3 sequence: CASSLWTGRNTEAFF. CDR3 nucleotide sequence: TGTGCCAGCAGTCTATGGACAGGGCGGAACACTGAAGCTTTCTTT.

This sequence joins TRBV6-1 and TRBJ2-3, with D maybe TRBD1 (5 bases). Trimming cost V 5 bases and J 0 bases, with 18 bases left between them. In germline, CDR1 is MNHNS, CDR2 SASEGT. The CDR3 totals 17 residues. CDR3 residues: CASSKDDRGPSTDTQYF. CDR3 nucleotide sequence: TGTGCCAGCAGTAAAGATGATAGGGGTCCTAGCACAGATACGCAGTATTTT.